Each of the 11 T cell receptor beta chains below was sequenced from the same sample in a study of cytomegalovirus exposure and HLA in healthy donors. In the PCR, 60 Vbeta and 13 Jbeta primers were used. Assay: immunoSEQ multiplex PCR; the TCRdb copy retains only in-frame clones and omits some. This table lists about 40,000 clones. The sequenced material came from PBMCs. The receptors originated from a human donor in good health.

The genes are TRBV6-1 and TRBJ1-2; D is possibly TRBD1 (5 bases). The V gene lost 3 bases and the J gene lost 8 bases, with 16 bases spanning the gap. This CDR3 is built from 14 residues. Germline CDR1 reads MNHNS; CDR2 reads SASEGT. The CDR3 loop is CASSDRTYITGYTF. CDR3 sequence (DNA): TGTGCCAGCAGTGACAGGACATATATCACAGGCTACACCTTC.

The CDR3 region has the DNA TGTGCCAGCAGCCGGACAGGGGGGGGTGAAGCTTTCTTT. This encodes CASSRTGGGEAFF. The V and J genes are TRBV7-9 and TRBJ1-1; 10 nucleotides line up with TRBD1. Germline values: CDR1 SEHNR, CDR2 FQNEAQ (reference sequence). CDR3 length: 13 residues. V shed 5 bases, J shed 7 bases, and the junction held 4 bases outside the gene matches. Complete variable domain (other parts from reference TRBV7-9 and TRBJ1-1): DTGVSQNPRHKITKRGQNVTFRCDPISEHNRLYWYRQTLGQGPEFLTYFQNEAQLEKSRLLSDRFSAERPKGSFSTLEIQRTEQGDSAMYLCASSRTGGGEAFFGQGTRLTVV.

The V and J genes are TRBV5-1 and TRBJ2-1; D may be TRBD1 (6 bases). Trimming left V 2 bases short and J 6 bases short, with 18 bases between. Per germline, CDR1 SGHRS and CDR2 YFSETQ. This CDR3 contains 16 residues. DNA of the CDR3: TGCGCCAGCAGCTTTGGTAGGGGGACCGTGGCCAATGAGCAGTTCTTC. It yields the protein CASSFGRGTVANEQFF.

The chain combines TRBV6-5 with TRBJ1-1; possible D gene TRBD1, 6 bases. V was shortened by 6 bases and J by 5 bases, with 19 bases between the two germline ends. Germline CDR1 is MNHEY and CDR2 is SVGAGI. The CDR3 consists of 15 residues. CDR3 nucleotides: TGTGCCAGCAGCCCCCTCCGCAGGGGAGTAACTGAAGCTTTCTTT. Amino acid sequence: CASSPLRRGVTEAFF.

J is TRBJ2-7 and V is TRBV28; a weak D match, TRBD1 (6 bases). Germline lookup yields CDR1 MDHEN and CDR2 SYDVKM. This CDR3 contains 15 residues. Deletions cut 6 bases from V and 4 bases from J, with 19 bases between. CDR3 sequence reads: CASRGSDSLNYEQYF. CDR3 coding DNA: TGTGCCAGCAGGGGCTCGGACAGCCTCAATTACGAGCAGTACTTC.

The rearrangement links TRBV7-8 to TRBJ1-5; D ambiguous. CDR3 length: 16 residues. V lost 2 bases to trimming and J lost 1 base, with 12 bases between them. Germline V gene data show CDR1 as SGHVS and CDR2 as FQNEAQ. CDR3 in amino acids: CASSLTRSRSNQPQHF. The CDR3 DNA follows: TGTGCCAGCAGCTTAACCAGATCGAGGAGCAATCAGCCCCAGCATTTT.

The rearrangement links TRBV10-1 to TRBJ1-2, with 8 bases fitting TRBD1. This CDR3 spans 13 amino acids. Germline V CDR1 and CDR2: WNHNN, SYGVQD (reference sequence). The trim removed 6 bases at V and 9 bases at J, leaving 9 bases unmatched. The DNA of the CDR3 is TGCGCCAGCAGCCCCGGACAGGGAGAGCGCTACACCTTC. Encoded protein: CASSPGQGERYTF.

The rearrangement links TRBV18 to TRBJ1-3, with unresolved D. The CDR3 consists of 16 residues. Looked up from germline, CDR1 is KGHSH and CDR2 is LQKENI. V was shortened by 6 bases and J by 0 bases, with 15 bases between the two germline ends. The CDR3 DNA sequence: TGTGCCAGCTCCCCCTTGGACGGGAGCTCTGGAAACACCATATATTTT. Translated, it gives CASSPLDGSSGNTIYF.

On this clone itself: Other DNA sequences within the sample encode an identical CDR3. The J gene is TRBJ1-1, the V gene TRBV7-3; no firm D call. Germline CDR1 and CDR2: SGHTA and FQGTGA. V was shortened by 4 bases and J by 4 bases, with 10 bases between the two germline ends. The CDR3 length is 13 residues. CDR3 protein: CASSSQTGTEAFF. CDR3 coding DNA: TGTGCCAGCAGCTCCCAGACGGGCACTGAAGCTTTCTTT.

The chain employs TRBV6-1 and TRBJ2-7; D is possibly TRBD1 (6 bases). The CDR3 spans 15 residues. Germline CDR1 MNHNS, CDR2 SASEGT. Trimming pared 5 bases from V and 0 bases from J, leaving 14 bases between. The CDR3 region is CASSFDRNYSYEQYF. The CDR3 bases are TGTGCCAGCAGTTTTGACAGGAATTACTCCTACGAGCAGTACTTC.

The chain carries TRBV7-9 and TRBJ2-5; perhaps TRBD2 as D (5 bases). Trimming left V 5 bases short and J 7 bases short, with 14 bases between. The CDR3 is made up of 13 amino acids. Germline V lookup: CDR1 SEHNR, CDR2 FQNEAQ (reference sequence). The CDR3 sequence: CASSAPEGGTQYF. Written as DNA, the CDR3 is TGTGCCAGCAGCGCCCCCGAAGGAGGGACCCAGTACTTC.